This entry lists 22 T cell receptor beta chains sequenced from one sample in a study of regulatory T cells in long-lasting Graves disease. The time point denotes: newly diagnosed GD, antithyroid drugs for less than 3 months. Extracted PBMC RNA gave rise to the TCR library. Arm-PCR of CDR3 regions with iRepertoire HTBI primers generated TCR beta libraries. TCRdb recomputed calls from the multiplex PCR reads with MiXCR, one row per CDR3 protein. The table lists 350,000 to 400,000 distinct CDR3 sequences, roughly a sixth of them singletons. The sample consisted of peripheral blood mononuclear cells (PBMCs), taken at new diagnosis, from a patient treated with antithyroid drugs. These receptor sequences come from a female donor with Graves disease.

This clonotype was picked up many times. The V and J genes are TRBV6-9 and TRBJ1-1; D is unresolved. The ends were cut back, 3 bases at V and 0 bases at J, with 17 bases in the middle. Germline CDR1 is MNHGY and CDR2 is SVAAGI. There are 17 residues in the CDR3. The CDR3 loop reads CASSYYRRSYMNTEAFF. Written as DNA, the CDR3 is TGTGCCAGCAGTTACTATCGGAGATCCTACATGAACACTGAAGCTTTCTTT.

This clonotype was seen many times. The J gene is TRBJ1-5, the V gene TRBV5-1; TRBD1 matches 10 bases. CDR3 length: 16 residues. Germline V lookup: CDR1 SGHRS, CDR2 YFSETQ. Germline trimming cut 0 bases from V and 1 base from J; bases unmatched to any gene: 1. DNA of the CDR3: TGCGCCAGCAGCTTGGGGGACAGGGGCAGCAATCAGCCCCAGCATTTT. Residues: CASSLGDRGSNQPQHF.

This clonotype was detected ten times or more. The genes are TRBV7-2 and TRBJ2-1; D unclear. This CDR3 contains 14 residues. Germline V gives CDR1 SGHTA, CDR2 FQGNSA. The V and J ends lost 5 bases and 5 bases respectively, with 13 bases between them. The CDR3 coding sequence is TGTGCCAGCAGCCACCCGACTGGTGACAATGAGCAGTTCTTC. It translates to CASSHPTGDNEQFF.

This clonotype has ten or more counts. The V call is TRBV7-2, the J call TRBJ2-3, with a weak D call TRBD2 (6 bases). The V end lost 1 base, the J end lost 1 base, and 15 bases lay between the germline ends. Germline CDR1 and CDR2: SGHTA and FQGNSA. The CDR3 totals 17 residues. In nucleotides, the CDR3 is TGTGCCAGCAGCTTAGGGGTTACCGGGAGCGGCACAGATACGCAGTATTTT. This translates into CASSLGVTGSGTDTQYF.

This clonotype was recorded at least ten times. The rearrangement links TRBV7-9 to TRBJ1-2; D is ambiguous. The germline CDR1 and CDR2 sequences are SEHNR and FQNEAQ (reference sequence). The CDR3 totals 13 residues. Trimming removed 5 bases from V and 4 bases from J, with 11 bases in between. This CDR3 reads CASSPLRSYGYTF. The CDR3 DNA reads TGTGCCAGCAGCCCCCTGCGGAGCTATGGCTACACCTTC.

Ten or more counts support this clonotype. This chain links TRBV28 with TRBJ1-5, with TRBD1 matching over 8 bases. CDR3 size: 17 residues. The germline gives CDR1 MDHEN, CDR2 SYDVKM. The trim removed 6 bases at V and 1 base at J, leaving 11 bases unmatched. CDR3 sequence reads: CASSEDRGQGSNQPQHF. The CDR3 region has the DNA TGTGCCAGCAGCGAAGATCGCGGACAGGGAAGCAATCAGCCCCAGCATTTT.

The rearrangement joins TRBV28 to TRBJ2-7; tentatively, D is TRBD2 (6 bases). Trimming pared 0 bases from V and 7 bases from J, leaving 19 bases between. Germline CDR1 and CDR2: MDHEN and SYDVKM. The CDR3 runs 16 residues. In nucleotides, the CDR3 is TGTGCCAGCAGTTTATGGGGGGAACGACCCGCGGGGGAGCAGTACTTC. It codes for CASSLWGERPAGEQYF.

This clonotype was seen at least ten times. The V and J genes are TRBV7-2 and TRBJ2-2, with D perhaps matching TRBD1 (6 bases). Germline V lookup: CDR1 SGHTA, CDR2 FQGNSA. Trimming stripped 4 bases from V and 1 base from J, with 13 bases between. The CDR3 totals 16 residues. CDR3 coding DNA: TGTGCCAGCAGCTCCCTGGGGGCGCTGAACACCGGGGAGCTGTTTTTT. As protein: CASSSLGALNTGELFF.

The chain has TRBV12-3 or TRBV12-4 and TRBJ2-7; D uncertain. Between the trimmed V and J ends, which lost 6 bases and 0 bases, there was a span of 9 bases. The CDR3 extends over 13 amino acids. The CDR3 spells CASREPSSYEQYF. CDR3 coding DNA: TGTGCCAGCAGGGAACCGAGCTCCTACGAGCAGTACTTC.

At least ten counts were recorded for this clonotype. The V and J genes are TRBV24-1 and TRBJ1-2; 7 nucleotides align to TRBD1. This CDR3 is 15 amino acids long. Germline lookup yields CDR1 KGHDR and CDR2 SFDVKD. Losses at the gene ends were 2 bases for V and 2 bases for J; bases not matched to a gene: 4. CDR3 nucleotides: TGTGCCACCAGTGATTCTGACAGGGCCAACTATGGCTACACCTTC. Translation gives CATSDSDRANYGYTF.

This clonotype has a handful of counts. V is TRBV6-1 and J is TRBJ2-1; no clear D. Near its end, the DNA agrees better with TRBJ2-5, so the J call may be wrong. The V gene's germline CDR1 is MNHNS and CDR2 SASEGT. This CDR3 spans 13 amino acids. The CDR3 loop reads CASNRDPTETQYF. The CDR3 DNA sequence: TGTGCCAGCAACCGAGACCCAACTGAGACCCAGTACTTC.

This clonotype was seen many times. This chain joins TRBV2 and TRBJ2-5, with D unresolved. This CDR3 has 13 amino acids. With 6 bases removed from V and 1 base from J, the gap between germline ends came to 9 bases. CDR1 SNHLY and CDR2 FYNNEI come from the germline V gene. The CDR3 coding sequence is TGTGCCAGCAGCGGACCGTTCCAAGAGACCCAGTACTTC. Residues: CASSGPFQETQYF.

The CDR3 nucleotides are TGTGCCAGCATGGCCGAGGGGTCCCTTTGGCATGAGCAGTTCTTC. Protein: CASMAEGSLWHEQFF. This chain uses TRBV2 with TRBJ2-1; tentatively, D is TRBD1 or TRBD2 (5 bases each). Looked up from germline, CDR1 is SNHLY and CDR2 is FYNNEI. This CDR3 contains 15 residues. Between the trimmed V and J ends, which lost 7 bases and 8 bases, there was a span of 21 bases.

There are many counts of this clonotype. The rearrangement uses TRBV20-1 and TRBJ2-3; D is undetermined. CDR3 length: 14 amino acids. The germline V and J ends were trimmed by 2 bases and 2 bases, with 11 bases remaining between them. Germline V gene sequence: CDR1 DFQATT, CDR2 SNEGSKA (reference sequence). The CDR3, as DNA: TGCAGTGCTAGACCGGCGGATAACACAGATACGCAGTATTTT. It codes for CSARPADNTDTQYF.

J is TRBJ2-2 and V is TRBV7-9; D could derive from TRBD1 or TRBD2 (6 bases each). From germline, CDR1 is SEHNR and CDR2 FQNEAQ (reference sequence). V was pared by 2 bases and J by 5 bases, with 9 bases between. CDR3 length: 14 amino acids. CDR3 protein: CASSLWRGTGELFF. In DNA form, the CDR3 reads TGTGCCAGCAGCTTATGGAGGGGGACCGGGGAGCTGTTTTTT. Looking up the rest from reference TRBV7-9 and TRBJ2-2 gives the full variable domain: DTGVSQNPRHKITKRGQNVTFRCDPISEHNRLYWYRQTLGQGPEFLTYFQNEAQLEKSRLLSDRFSAERPKGSFSTLEIQRTEQGDSAMYLCASSLWRGTGELFFGEGSRLTVL.

The sample holds many counts of this clonotype. The chain couples TRBV28 to TRBJ2-3; D is ambiguous. Germline V gene data show CDR1 as MDHEN and CDR2 as SYDVKM. The ends were cut back, 1 base at V and 0 bases at J, with 11 bases in the middle. The CDR3 is 16 residues long. CDR3 in DNA: TGTGCCAGCAGTTTATCCCCAGGAGCAAGCACAGATACGCAGTATTTT. The encoded protein is CASSLSPGASTDTQYF.

Comment on this clonotype: Given a much more abundant clone one base away, this may be a read error. The chain uses TRBV6-2 or TRBV6-3 and TRBJ2-1; 14 bases agree with TRBD2. Trimming cost V 5 bases and J 8 bases; bases outside gene matches: 8. Germline values: CDR1 MNHEY, CDR2 SVGEGT. The CDR3 is 16 residues long. The CDR3 is CASSIGGLAGDYEQFF. The CDR3 bases are TGTGCCAGCAGTATCGGGGGACTAGCGGGGGACTATGAGCAGTTCTTC.

The sample holds many counts of this clonotype. The chain couples TRBV20-1 to TRBJ2-5; D is perhaps TRBD1 (6 bases). From germline, CDR1 is DFQATT and CDR2 SNEGSKA (reference sequence). The CDR3 sequence is 13 residues long. Trimming took off 3 bases at V and 1 base at J, with 9 bases between the two ends. CDR3 nucleotides: TGCAGTGCTAGTCGGACAGTCCAAGAGACCCAGTACTTC. As protein: CSASRTVQETQYF.

The sample holds many counts of this clonotype. CDR3: CASSLVAGASYEQYF. The CDR3 DNA sequence: TGTGCCAGCAGCTTAGTAGCAGGGGCGAGCTACGAGCAGTACTTC. This chain uses TRBV7-9 with TRBJ2-7, with D possibly being TRBD1 (6 bases). Trimming cost V 1 base and J 3 bases, with 13 bases left between them. The CDR3 runs to 15 residues. From germline, CDR1 is SEHNR and CDR2 FQNEAQ (reference sequence).

This clonotype was observed at least ten times. Here the CDR3 DNA reads TGTGCCAGCAGTTTCCCCGGACTTGATAGCAATCAGCCCCAGCATTTT. Protein product: CASSFPGLDSNQPQHF. The chain couples TRBV28 to TRBJ1-5, with D uncertain. Germline CDR1 reads MDHEN; CDR2 reads SYDVKM. The CDR3 extends over 16 amino acids. Trimming took off 3 bases at V and 0 bases at J, with 12 bases between the two ends.

The V call is TRBV7-2, the J call TRBJ2-7, with TRBD1 as a possible D gene (6 bases). V lost 0 bases, J lost 3 bases, and 18 bases lay in between. Per the germline V gene, CDR1 is SGHTA and CDR2 is FQGNSA. The CDR3 is 17 amino acids. The CDR3 nucleotides are TGTGCCAGCAGCTTAGCGCTCCTGAGGGGGAAACTCTACGAGCAGTACTTC. It encodes CASSLALLRGKLYEQYF. Using reference TRBV7-2 and TRBJ2-7 for the parts outside the CDR3, the full variable domain is GAGVSQSPSNKVTEKGKDVELRCDPISGHTALYWYRQSLGQGLEFLIYFQGNSAPDKSGLPSDRFSAERTGGSVSTLTIQRTQQEDSAVYLCASSLALLRGKLYEQYFGPGTRLTVT.

This clonotype came up many times. This chain links TRBV10-3 with TRBJ2-1, with TRBD1 matching 9 bases. The CDR3 length is 15 residues. Germline V CDR1 and CDR2: ENHRY, SYGVKD. With 6 bases clipped from V and 7 bases from J, the junction kept 10 bases outside the gene matches. The CDR3 DNA is TGTGCCATCAGGGAACCCCGACAGGGGGGAAATGAGCAGTTCTTC. Residues: CAIREPRQGGNEQFF.